This TCR beta chain emerged from a study of blood T cell repertoires in COVID-19. For the study at large: Both acute and convalescent COVID-19 samples were obtained from the United States, Italy and Spain. PBMCs, B-cell-depleted T cells, or T cells were the source of the cDNA or gDNA that made up the material.

The CDR3 length is 15 residues. Between the trimmed V and J ends, which lost 0 bases and 3 bases, there was a span of 11 bases. Germline V gene lookup returns CDR1 MGHRA and CDR2 YSYEKL. Authors' processing steps: How many nucleated cells were present was estimated from reference gene primer amplification. The data were produced by immunoSEQ multiplex PCR, yet TCRdb's version contains in-frame clones alone and is incomplete. That table is the source of V, J and clone size, and D and trimming were worked out from the DNA. The table has under 300,000 clones, 75% to 90% seen once. The sequence was obtained from a woman aged 25 to 45 with active or convalescent COVID-19. V is TRBV4-1 and J is TRBJ1-2, with D unresolved. Sequencing was done on a sample of peripheral blood. The CDR3 is CASSQEGWGDYGYTF. CDR3 sequence (DNA): TGCGCCAGCAGCCAAGAGGGTTGGGGAGACTATGGCTACACCTTC.